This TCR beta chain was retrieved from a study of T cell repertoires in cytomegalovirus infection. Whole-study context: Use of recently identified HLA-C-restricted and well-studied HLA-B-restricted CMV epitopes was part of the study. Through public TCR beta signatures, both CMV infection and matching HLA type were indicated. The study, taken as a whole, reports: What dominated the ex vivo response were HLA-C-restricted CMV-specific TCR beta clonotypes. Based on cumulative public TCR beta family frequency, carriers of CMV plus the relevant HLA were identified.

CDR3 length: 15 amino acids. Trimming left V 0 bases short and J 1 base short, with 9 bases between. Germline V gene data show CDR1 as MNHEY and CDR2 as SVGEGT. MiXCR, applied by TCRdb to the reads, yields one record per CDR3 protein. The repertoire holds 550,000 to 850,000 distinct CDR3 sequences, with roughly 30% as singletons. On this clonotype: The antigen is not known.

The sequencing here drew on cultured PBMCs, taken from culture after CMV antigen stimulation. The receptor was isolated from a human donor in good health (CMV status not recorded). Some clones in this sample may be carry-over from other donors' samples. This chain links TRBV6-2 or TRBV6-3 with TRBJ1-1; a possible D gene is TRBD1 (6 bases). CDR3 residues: CASSYSTTGNTEAFF. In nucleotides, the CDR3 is TGTGCCAGCAGTTACTCCACGACAGGGAACACTGAAGCTTTCTTT.